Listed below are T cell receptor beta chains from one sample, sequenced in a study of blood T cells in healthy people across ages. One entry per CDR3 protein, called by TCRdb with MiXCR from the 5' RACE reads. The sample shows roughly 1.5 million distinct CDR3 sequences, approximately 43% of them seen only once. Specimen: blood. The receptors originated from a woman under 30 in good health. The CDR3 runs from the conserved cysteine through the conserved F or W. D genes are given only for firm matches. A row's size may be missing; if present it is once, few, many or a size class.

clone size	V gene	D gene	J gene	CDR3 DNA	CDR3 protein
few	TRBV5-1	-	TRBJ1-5	TGCGCCAGCAGCTACGAGGGCGGCAATCAGCCCCAGCATTTT	CASSYEGGNQPQHF
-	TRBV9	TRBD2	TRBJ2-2	TGTGCCAGCAGCGTATGGGATGGACTAGCGGGAGTAGGGGAGCTGTTTTTT	CASSVWDGLAGVGELFF
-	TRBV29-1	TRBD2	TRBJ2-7	TGCAGCGTGAGGGACTCTAGCGGAGGGCCCTACGAGCAGTACTTC	CSVRDSSGGPYEQYF
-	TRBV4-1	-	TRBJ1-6	TGCGCCAGCAGCCAAATTCCACATAATTCACCCCTCCACTTT	CASSQIPHNSPLHF
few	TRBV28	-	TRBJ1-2	TGTGCCAGCAGAAAAACAGGGCGGTCTTTCTATGGCTACACCTTC	CASRKTGRSFYGYTF
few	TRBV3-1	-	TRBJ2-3	TGTGCCAGCAGCCAAGTATGGACTCCGGGTGATACGCAGTATTTT	CASSQVWTPGDTQYF
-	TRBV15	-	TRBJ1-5	TGTGCCACCAGCAGAGATGGGGGGCTCTCTCAGCCCCAGCATTTT	CATSRDGGLSQPQHF
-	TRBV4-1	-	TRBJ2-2	TGCGCCAGCAGCCAATCCCCCTGGCGTGAAGACACCGGGGAGCTGTTTTTT	CASSQSPWREDTGELFF
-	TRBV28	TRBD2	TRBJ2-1	TGTGCCAGCAGTTTAGGTGGGAGGGCCAATGAGCAGTTCTTC	CASSLGGRANEQFF
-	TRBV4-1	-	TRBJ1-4	TGTGCCAGCAGACTGACAGTTAATGAAAAACTGTTTTTT	CASRLTVNEKLFF
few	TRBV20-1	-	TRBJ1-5	TGCAGTGCTAGAGAATCTTATAGCAATCAGCCCCAGCATTTT	CSARESYSNQPQHF
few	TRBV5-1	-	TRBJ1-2	TGCGCCAGCAGCGTGGTGGGCAGGGAAGGCTACACCTTC	CASSVVGREGYTF
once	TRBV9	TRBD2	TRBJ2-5	TGTGCCAGCAGCGTAGGGAATCTGGCGGGGGGAAGGACCGGAGAGACCCAGTACTTC	CASSVGNLAGGRTGETQYF
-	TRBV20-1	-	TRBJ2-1	TGCAGTGCAAAGGGGTGGGAGTTCCTAAATGAGCAGTTCTTC	CSAKGWEFLNEQFF
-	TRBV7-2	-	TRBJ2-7	TGTGCCAGCTTCGAAGGGTACAATGAGCAGTACTTC	CASFEGYNEQYF
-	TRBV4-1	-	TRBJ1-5	TGCGCCAGCAGCCAACCTAGCGGGTGGCCTAGCAATCAGCCCCAGCATTTT	CASSQPSGWPSNQPQHF
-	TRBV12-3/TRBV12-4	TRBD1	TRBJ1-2	TGTGCCAGCAGTTTGTCGGCCACCGGGGACAGGGGACGCTATGGCTACACCTTC	CASSLSATGDRGRYGYTF
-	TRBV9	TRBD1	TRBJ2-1	TGTGCCAGCAGCGTAGGGACAGGGTCCAATGAGCAGTTCTTC	CASSVGTGSNEQFF
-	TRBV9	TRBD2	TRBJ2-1	TGTGCCAGCAGCGTAGATCCGGCTAGCGGGGGGTCTGAGCAGTTCTTC	CASSVDPASGGSEQFF
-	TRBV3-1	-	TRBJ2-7	TGTGCCAGCAGCCAAGGGGCTAGCCGCGGGTACTTC	CASSQGASRGYF
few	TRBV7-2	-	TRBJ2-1	TGTGCCAGCAGCTTGGGGAGGGGGGTATCCTACAATGAGCAGTTCTTC	CASSLGRGVSYNEQFF
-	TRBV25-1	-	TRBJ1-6	TGTGCCAGCAGTGCAGGAGATTCACCCCTCCACTTT	CASSAGDSPLHF
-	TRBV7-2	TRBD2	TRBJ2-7	TGTGCCAGCAGCTTATGGACTAGCGGGTCAACCTACGAGCAGTACTTC	CASSLWTSGSTYEQYF
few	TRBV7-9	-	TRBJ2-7	TGTGCCAGCAGCTCTCCAGGGTTCCACGAGCAGTACTTC	CASSSPGFHEQYF
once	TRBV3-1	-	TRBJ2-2	TGTGCCAGCAGCCAAGCCCGGGACTTAACCGGGGAGCTGTTTTTT	CASSQARDLTGELFF